The rows below give T cell receptor beta chains drawn from one sample of a study of T cells in Graves' hyperthyroidism and ophthalmopathy. From the multiplex PCR reads, TCRdb called clonotypes with MiXCR, one entry per CDR3 protein. The data show 500,000 to 600,000 distinct CDR3 sequences, about 45% seen once. Sequencing input: peripheral blood or thyroid tissue (not recorded which). Receptors originate from an adult woman with Graves' disease, either hyperthyroidism or ophthalmopathy (not recorded which). Both conserved end residues are part of each CDR3. The D gene is left open where the match is weak. Only part of the rows carry a size: once, few, many, or a class if the clone is expanded.

J gene,CDR3 length,V gene,clone size,D gene,CDR3 protein,CDR3 DNA
TRBJ2-7,16,TRBV20-1,few,TRBD1,CSAGNALTGETNEQYF,TGCAGTGCTGGAAACGCCCTGACAGGGGAAACGAACGAGCAGTACTTC
TRBJ2-7,13,TRBV7-9,.,.,CASRLAGPDEQYF,TGTGCCAGCAGATTGGCGGGACCCGACGAGCAGTACTTC
TRBJ2-7,18,TRBV5-6,few,TRBD1,CASSQGQGAAFLNYEQYF,TGTGCCAGCAGCCAAGGACAGGGGGCCGCGTTTCTTAATTACGAGCAGTACTTC
TRBJ1-2,12,TRBV7-6,.,.,CASSSSNRGYTF,TGTGCCAGCAGCTCGAGCAACAGAGGCTACACCTTC
TRBJ2-2,16,TRBV19,many,TRBD1,CASTGTGGVSAGELFF,TGTGCCAGTACTGGGACAGGGGGCGTTTCGGCCGGGGAGCTGTTTTTT
TRBJ1-1,18,TRBV29-1,once,TRBD1,CSVEVAGGDRAANTEAFF,TGCAGCGTTGAAGTCGCGGGGGGTGACAGGGCGGCGAACACTGAAGCTTTCTTT
TRBJ1-1,12,TRBV5-5,.,.,CASMFEGGVAFF,TGTGCCAGCATGTTCGAGGGTGGGGTGGCTTTCTTT
TRBJ1-4,18,TRBV12-3/TRBV12-4,.,.,CASSYSGSSTDAPEKLFF,TGTGCCAGCAGCTATTCCGGGTCTAGCACAGATGCCCCTGAAAAACTGTTTTTT
TRBJ2-7,15,TRBV7-9,.,TRBD1,CASSLVGGQPHEQYF,TGTGCCAGCAGCTTAGTTGGGGGACAGCCCCACGAGCAGTACTTC
TRBJ2-7,16,TRBV5-4,many,TRBD1,CASSSDPGTVSYEQYF,TGTGCCAGCAGCTCAGATCCGGGGACAGTCTCCTACGAGCAGTACTTC
TRBJ2-5,15,TRBV6-5,.,TRBD1,CASKKQGVSGGSQYF,TGTGCCAGCAAGAAACAGGGGGTCTCTGGAGGCAGCCAGTACTTC
TRBJ1-6,15,TRBV2,.,.,CASSGERGSSSPLHF,TGTGCCAGCAGTGGCGAGAGGGGGTCTAGTTCACCCCTCCACTTT
TRBJ1-2,13,TRBV10-3,.,TRBD1,CASAIRGLEGYTF,TGTGCCAGTGCTATCAGGGGGCTTGAAGGCTACACCTTC
TRBJ1-1,14,TRBV18,few,.,CASSPVGMNTEAFF,TGTGCCAGCTCCCCTGTGGGGATGAACACTGAAGCTTTCTTT
TRBJ1-5,13,TRBV7-9,.,.,CASSFTSEETQHF,TGTGCCAGCAGCTTTACTAGCGAGGAGACCCAGCATTTT
TRBJ2-5,13,TRBV11-3,.,TRBD1,CASSSRGPQTQYF,TGTGCCAGCAGCAGCAGGGGGCCCCAGACCCAGTACTTC
TRBJ2-7,13,TRBV15,few,TRBD1,CATSTRQGYEQYF,TGTGCCACCAGCACCCGACAGGGCTACGAGCAGTACTTC
TRBJ1-5,14,TRBV10-3,few,.,CAVGRGGGNQPQHF,TGTGCCGTCGGGAGGGGCGGAGGCAATCAGCCCCAGCATTTT
TRBJ2-7,15,TRBV7-2,many,TRBD2,CASSLGQAGAYEQYF,TGTGCCAGCAGCTTAGGGCAAGCGGGGGCCTACGAGCAGTACTTC
TRBJ1-2,13,TRBV12-3/TRBV12-4,.,TRBD1,CASRQDRGGFYTF,TGTGCCAGCAGACAGGACAGGGGTGGCTTCTACACCTTC
TRBJ2-7,9,TRBV10-3,.,.,CAISYEQYF,TGTGCCATCTCCTACGAGCAGTACTTC
TRBJ1-2,13,TRBV19,.,.,CASNALLSYGYTF,TGTGCCAGTAATGCCCTTCTCTCCTATGGCTACACCTTC
TRBJ1-5,15,TRBV2,once,TRBD1,CASSEGDRDNQPQHF,TGTGCCAGCAGTGAAGGAGACAGGGACAATCAGCCCCAGCATTTT
TRBJ1-2,12,TRBV7-3,.,TRBD1,CASSPRGNSYTF,TGTGCCAGCAGCCCCAGGGGGAACAGCTACACCTTC
TRBJ2-5,15,TRBV28,.,.,CASSLVLTVEETQYF,TGTGCCAGCAGTTTGGTCCTAACAGTTGAGGAGACCCAGTACTTC
TRBJ2-7,15,TRBV5-5,.,TRBD1,CASSSLTGVLHEQYF,TGTGCCAGCAGCTCCTTGACAGGGGTCTTGCACGAGCAGTACTTC
TRBJ2-5,22,TRBV7-9,.,.,CASSLVATSICSASDIRETQYF,.
TRBJ1-2,15,TRBV7-9,.,.,CASSQAGGVNYGYTF,TGTGCCAGCAGCCAGGCCGGCGGGGTCAACTATGGCTACACCTTC
TRBJ2-7,14,TRBV20-1,.,TRBD1,CSAPSHRGSGELYF,TGCAGTGCCCCATCCCACAGGGGTTCCGGGGAGCTGTACTTC
TRBJ1-5,15,TRBV20-1,many,TRBD1,CSALQGRGSNQPQHF,TGCAGTGCGCTACAGGGGAGAGGAAGCAATCAGCCCCAGCATTTT
TRBJ2-2,12,TRBV24-1,many,.,CATLDSTGELFF,TGTGCCACCCTAGATTCCACCGGGGAGCTGTTTTTT
TRBJ2-7,11,TRBV2,.,.,CASSDMREQYF,TGTGCCAGCAGTGATATGAGGGAGCAGTACTTC
TRBJ2-6,16,TRBV12-5,.,.,CASSTQGGTGANVLTF,TGTGCTAGTAGCACCCAGGGGGGAACTGGGGCCAACGTCCTGACTTTC
TRBJ2-7,14,TRBV6-1,many,.,CASSERTGSYEQYF,TGTGCCAGCAGTGAACGGACTGGTTCCTACGAGCAGTACTTC
TRBJ1-4,17,TRBV25-1,.,TRBD1,CASSELGQPSLDEKLFF,TGTGCCAGCAGTGAATTGGGACAGCCTTCTCTCGACGAAAAACTGTTTTTT
TRBJ1-5,12,TRBV7-9,.,.,CASSARNQPQHF,TGTGCCAGCAGCGCGAGGAACCAGCCCCAGCATTTT
TRBJ1-5,14,TRBV20-1,.,TRBD1,CSAGYGTDNQPQHF,TGCAGTGCTGGATACGGGACAGACAATCAGCCCCAGCATTTT
TRBJ2-2,19,TRBV11-1,.,.,CASSLPNGRGKPLTGELFF,TGTGCCAGCAGCTTACCCAACGGACGGGGAAAGCCTCTCACCGGGGAGCTGTTTTTT
TRBJ1-2,15,TRBV9,.,.,CASSVAGWKDYGYTF,TGTGCCAGCAGCGTGGCAGGGTGGAAGGACTATGGCTACACCTTC
TRBJ2-3,12,TRBV11-2,many,.,CASSLQGDTQYF,TGTGCCAGCAGCCTTCAGGGGGATACGCAGTATTTT
TRBJ1-5,14,TRBV12-3/TRBV12-4,.,.,CASSRGGRNQPQHF,TGTGCCTCTTCCCGGGGGGGGCGCAATCAGCCCCAGCATTTT
TRBJ1-3,12,TRBV19,many,.,CASGDSGNTIYF,TGTGCCAGCGGAGACTCTGGAAACACCATATATTTT
TRBJ2-7,13,TRBV5-5,many,.,CASSMGQLYEQYF,TGTGCCAGCAGCATGGGCCAGCTCTACGAGCAGTACTTC
TRBJ1-6,13,TRBV4-1,many,.,CASSQGAGDTLHF,TGCGCCAGCAGCCAAGGAGCGGGTGATACCCTCCACTTT
TRBJ1-4,15,TRBV11-2,many,.,CASSLEGGQNEKLFF,TGTGCCAGCAGCTTAGAGGGTGGACAAAATGAAAAACTGTTTTTT
TRBJ1-4,15,TRBV2,.,TRBD1,CASSEGDRGREKLFF,TGTGCCAGCAGTGAGGGGGACAGGGGGCGTGAAAAACTGTTTTTT
TRBJ2-5,14,TRBV10-3,.,TRBD2,CASTNSGGVETQYF,TGTGCCAGCACAAATAGCGGGGGTGTTGAGACCCAGTACTTC